The TCR beta chain under discussion was sequenced for a study of blood T cell repertoires in COVID-19. Trimming took 3 bases from V and 5 from J; bases not matched to a gene: 9. The CDR3 has 17 amino acids. Germline V gene data show CDR1 as SGHVS and CDR2 as FQNEAQ. The method was immunoSEQ multiplex PCR; TCRdb's version includes in-frame clones alone and lacks a portion of them. The sample gives 210,000 or so clones, 80% of which show up once; around 7.4% is in the top ten. Sequenced: PBMCs or T cells enriched from blood (not recorded which). The clonotype comes from a woman aged 40 to 50 with acute COVID-19. V gene TRBV7-8 combines with J gene TRBJ1-4, with TRBD1 identical over 10 bases. CDR3 DNA: TGTGCCAGCAGCTTTGGACAGGGGGGTATCCGAAATGAAAAACTGTTTTTT. It translates to CASSFGQGGIRNEKLFF. Variable domain in full (rest from reference TRBV7-8 and TRBJ1-4): GAGVSQSPRYKVAKRGQDVALRCDPISGHVSLFWYQQALGQGPEFLTYFQNEAQLDKSGLPSDRFFAERPEGSVSTLKIQRTQQEDSAVYLCASSFGQGGIRNEKLFFGSGTQLSVL.